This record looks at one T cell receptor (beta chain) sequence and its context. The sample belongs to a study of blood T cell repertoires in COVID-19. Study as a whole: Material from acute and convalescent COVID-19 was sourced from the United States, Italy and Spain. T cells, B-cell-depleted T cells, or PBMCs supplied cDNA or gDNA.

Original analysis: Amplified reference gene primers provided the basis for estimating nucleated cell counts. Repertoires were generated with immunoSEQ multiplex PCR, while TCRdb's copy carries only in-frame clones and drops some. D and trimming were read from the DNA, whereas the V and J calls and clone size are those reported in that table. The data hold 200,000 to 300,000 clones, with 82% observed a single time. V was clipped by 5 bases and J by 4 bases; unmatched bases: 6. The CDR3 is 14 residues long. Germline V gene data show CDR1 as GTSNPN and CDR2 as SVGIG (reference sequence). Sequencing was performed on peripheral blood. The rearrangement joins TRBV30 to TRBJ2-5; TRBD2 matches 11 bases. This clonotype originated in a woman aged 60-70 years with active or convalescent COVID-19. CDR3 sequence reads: CAWDAGTSGETQYF. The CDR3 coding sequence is TGTGCCTGGGATGCCGGGACTAGCGGAGAGACCCAGTACTTC. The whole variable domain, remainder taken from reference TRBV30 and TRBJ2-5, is SQTIHQWPATLVQPVGSPLSLECTVEGTSNPNLYWYRQAAGRGLQLLFYSVGIGQISSEVPQNLSASRPQDRQFILSSKKLLLSDSGFYLCAWDAGTSGETQYFGPGTRLLVL.